The next 27 T cell receptor beta chains were all read from a single sample in a study of regulatory T cells in long-lasting Graves disease. As to time point: newly diagnosed GD, antithyroid drugs for less than 3 months. From PBMCs, RNA was extracted and then used to make the TCR library. Building of the TCR beta libraries involved iRepertoire HTBI primers and Arm-PCR of CDR3 regions. TCRdb used MiXCR to reprocess the multiplex PCR reads, holding one entry per CDR3 protein. The sample has some 450,000 distinct CDR3 sequences; less than 20% are singletons. These data also featured in a second study, about T cells in Graves' hyperthyroidism and ophthalmopathy.

The sequenced sample was peripheral blood mononuclear cells (PBMCs), obtained at new diagnosis, from a patient treated with antithyroid drugs. The receptors were gathered from a woman aged 30 to 39 with Graves disease.

This clonotype was counted many times. The gene calls are TRBV12-3 or TRBV12-4 and TRBJ2-7; 9 bases align to TRBD2. Trimming took 6 bases from V and 2 from J; bases not matched to a gene: 2. This CDR3 contains 13 residues. CDR3: CASRIAGAYEQYF. The CDR3 nucleotides are TGTGCCAGCAGGATAGCGGGAGCCTACGAGCAGTACTTC.

This chain links TRBV20-1 with TRBJ2-7, with 7 bases lining up with TRBD1. The CDR3 is 14 amino acids. From germline, CDR1 is DFQATT and CDR2 SNEGSKA (reference sequence). V trimming: 6 bases; J trimming: 3 bases; junction bases outside the gene matches: 11. The CDR3: CSASGGQELYEQYF. The CDR3 DNA follows: TGCAGTGCCAGCGGTGGACAGGAGCTCTACGAGCAGTACTTC.

This chain links TRBV7-3 with TRBJ2-2; D remains unclear. The ends were cut back, 7 bases at V and 0 bases at J, with 6 bases in the middle. The CDR3 is 13 residues long. The V gene's germline CDR1 is SGHTA and CDR2 FQGTGA. This CDR3 reads CASKNANTGELFF. The DNA for the CDR3 is TGTGCCAGCAAAAACGCGAACACCGGGGAGCTGTTTTTT.

This clonotype came up many times. The genes are TRBV28 and TRBJ1-2; D unclear. CDR3 length: 14 residues. Germline CDR1 MDHEN, CDR2 SYDVKM. V lost 2 bases, J lost 6 bases, and 13 bases lay in between. The CDR3 reads CASSLRLTVDGYTF. The CDR3, as DNA: TGTGCCAGCAGTTTACGCTTGACTGTGGATGGCTACACCTTC.

The V call is TRBV6-5, the J call TRBJ2-5, with 11 positions matching TRBD2. Looked up from germline, CDR1 is MNHEY and CDR2 is SVGAGI. Trimming at V came to 0 bases and at J to 5 bases, leaving 2 bases not matched to a gene. CDR3 size: 15 residues. The CDR3 DNA reads TGTGCCAGCAGTTACTCGCTAGCGGGAGGCGAGACCCAGTACTTC. Its protein product is CASSYSLAGGETQYF.

This clonotype was seen more than once but under ten times. V and J are TRBV5-1 and TRBJ2-7; TRBD1 agrees at 7 bases. CDR3 length: 14 amino acids. The germline V gene encodes CDR1 SGHRS and CDR2 YFSETQ. Trimming at V came to 0 bases and at J to 2 bases, leaving 2 bases not matched to a gene. DNA of the CDR3: TGCGCCAGCAGCTTGGAGGGACAGACCTACGAGCAGTACTTC. It is translated as CASSLEGQTYEQYF.

This clonotype was detected a few times. V and J are TRBV7-9 and TRBJ2-3; 10 bases line up with TRBD1. Germline CDR1 and CDR2: SEHNR and FQNEAQ (reference sequence). Losses at the gene ends were 9 bases for V and 3 bases for J; bases not matched to a gene: 3. CDR3 length equals 13 residues. CDR3 protein: CARQGQGTDTQYF. The CDR3, as DNA: TGTGCCAGACAGGGACAGGGGACAGATACGCAGTATTTT.

This CDR3 is CASSLFVTSGAYNEQFF. The CDR3 DNA sequence: TGTGCCAGCAGTTTATTTGTGACTAGCGGGGCGTACAATGAGCAGTTCTTC. V usage is TRBV28 and J usage is TRBJ2-1; 11 bases line up with TRBD2. Germline V gives CDR1 MDHEN, CDR2 SYDVKM. This CDR3 has 17 residues. V gave up 1 base and J gave up 4 bases; unmatched junction bases: 6.

This clonotype was observed at least ten times. This chain uses TRBV10-1 with TRBJ2-7; 10 positions agree with TRBD1. This CDR3 comprises 15 residues. The germline V gene encodes CDR1 WNHNN and CDR2 SYGVQD (reference sequence). With V trimmed by 6 bases and J by 2 bases, 7 bases remained unmatched. Here the CDR3 DNA reads TGCGCCAGCAGGGACCGGGACAGGGGACCCTACGAGCAGTACTTC. Translated: CASRDRDRGPYEQYF.

This clonotype was counted at least ten times. This chain links TRBV20-1 with TRBJ2-1; 10 bases are a match to TRBD1. The CDR3 runs to 15 residues. The junction had 7 bases not matched to a gene; V was cut back by 0 bases and J by 8 bases. Germline CDR1 is DFQATT and CDR2 is SNEGSKA (reference sequence). CDR3 residues: CSARDTTGGGDEQFF. CDR3 sequence (DNA): TGCAGTGCTAGAGATACGACAGGGGGCGGAGATGAGCAGTTCTTC.

Regarding this clonotype: The germline gene is not matched at one end of the junction; a read error may be the cause. The rearrangement uses TRBV5-1 and TRBJ1-5, with D possibly TRBD1 on 5 matching bases. Germline CDR1 is SGHRS and CDR2 is YFSETQ. This CDR3 has 13 amino acids. The CDR3 region is CASSFEGNQPRHF. DNA for the CDR3: TGCGCCAGCAGCTTTGAGGGGAATCAGCCCCGGCATTTT.

The sample holds many counts of this clonotype. The chain links TRBV6-2 or TRBV6-3 to TRBJ1-3; D not resolved. Germline lookup yields CDR1 MNHEY and CDR2 SVGEGT. Trimming took off 0 bases at V and 0 bases at J, with 9 bases between the two ends. The CDR3 spans 16 residues. The CDR3 DNA is TGTGCCAGCAGTTACTCGGTCGACCACTCTGGAAACACCATATATTTT. It is translated as CASSYSVDHSGNTIYF.

In this sample, this clonotype turned up many times. V gene TRBV6-1 combines with J gene TRBJ1-5, with D maybe TRBD1 (6 bases). V lost 8 bases and J lost 6, with 14 bases in between. The CDR3 has 13 amino acids. CDR1 MNHNS and CDR2 SASEGT come from the germline V gene. In nucleotides, the CDR3 is TGTGCCAGCGGGGAAACAGGGATTCAGCCCCAGCATTTT. Its protein product is CASGETGIQPQHF.

This clonotype was observed at least ten times. The genes are TRBV18 and TRBJ2-7, with 9 bases matching TRBD1. The trim removed 1 base at V and 3 bases at J, leaving 7 bases unmatched. The CDR3 runs to 16 residues. Germline CDR1 is KGHSH and CDR2 is LQKENI. The CDR3 spells CASSPLRDRAGYEQYF. The CDR3 bases are TGTGCCAGCTCACCACTCCGGGACAGGGCAGGCTACGAGCAGTACTTC.

About this clonotype itself: This may stem from a read error, because a much larger clone lies one nucleotide away. The V call is TRBV5-1, the J call TRBJ2-1, with 8 bases that match TRBD2. The junction had 12 bases not matched to a gene; V was cut back by 7 bases and J by 6 bases. The CDR3 covers 15 residues. Germline CDR1 SGHRS, CDR2 YFSETQ. For the CDR3, the DNA is TGCGCCAGCGGTTCCGGGACTAGTTCTCTCAATGAGCAGTTCTTC. It is translated as CASGSGTSSLNEQFF. Supplemented by reference TRBV5-1 and TRBJ2-1, the full variable domain reads KAGVTQTPRYLIKTRGQQVTLSCSPISGHRSVSWYQQTPGQGLQFLFEYFSETQRNKGNFPGRFSGRQFSNSRSEMNVSTLELGDSALYLCASGSGTSSLNEQFFGPGTRLTVL.

The rearrangement links TRBV6-5 to TRBJ1-3; D is perhaps TRBD1 (5 bases). Germline CDR1 reads MNHEY; CDR2 reads SVGAGI. The CDR3 extends over 17 amino acids. V lost 2 bases and J lost 0, with 14 bases in between. The CDR3 spells CASSYSLRTSSGNTIYF. CDR3 DNA sequence: TGTGCCAGCAGTTACAGTCTTAGGACATCCTCTGGAAACACCATATATTTT.

In this sample, this clonotype turned up many times. This sequence joins TRBV5-5 and TRBJ2-2, with 8 nucleotides matching TRBD2. CDR1 is SGHKS, CDR2 YYEKEE, per germline (reference sequence). V gave up 1 base and J gave up 3 bases; unmatched junction bases: 5. The CDR3 is 16 residues long. This CDR3 is CASSLQREWYTGELFF. In nucleotides, the CDR3 is TGTGCCAGCAGCTTGCAGCGGGAGTGGTACACCGGGGAGCTGTTTTTT.

The chain combines TRBV14 with TRBJ2-7; D call uncertain. Trimming took 0 bases from V and 6 from J, leaving 3 bases between them. There are 11 residues in the CDR3. Germline V lookup: CDR1 SGHDN, CDR2 FVKESK. In DNA form, the CDR3 reads TGTGCCAGCAGCCAAGAATCCGAGCAGTACTTC. Protein sequence: CASSQESEQYF.

This clonotype was counted many times. J is TRBJ2-7 and V is TRBV11-2; TRBD2 aligns across 11 bases. Germline V gives CDR1 SGHAT, CDR2 FQNNGV. The ends lost 2 bases at V and 0 bases at J; junction bases unmatched: 6. The CDR3 sequence is 17 residues long. As DNA, the CDR3 is TGTGCCAGCAGCTTAAGGCCTAGCGGGAGGACCTCCTACGAGCAGTACTTC. Encoded protein: CASSLRPSGRTSYEQYF.

The V gene is TRBV14, the J gene TRBJ2-2; D not certain. Trimming stripped 3 bases from V and 6 bases from J, with 17 bases between. Germline V gives CDR1 SGHDN, CDR2 FVKESK. The CDR3 consists of 16 residues. CDR3 loop: CASSQRLRASAGELFF. CDR3 in DNA: TGTGCCAGCAGCCAGAGGCTCAGAGCATCAGCCGGGGAGCTGTTTTTT.

This clonotype was counted between two and nine times. The V call is TRBV6-1, the J call TRBJ2-1, with D perhaps being TRBD1 or TRBD2 (5 bases each). V was pared by 5 bases and J by 5 bases, with 10 bases between. The CDR3 sequence is 13 residues long. Germline V gives CDR1 MNHNS, CDR2 SASEGT. In DNA, the CDR3 is TGTGCCAGCAGTATTGGGGGTAACAATGAGCAGTTCTTC. Residues: CASSIGGNNEQFF.

Many counts were recorded for this clonotype. The chain carries TRBV14 and TRBJ2-5; D call uncertain. Germline assignment: CDR1 SGHDN and CDR2 FVKESK. The CDR3 spans 12 residues. Trimming left V 3 bases short and J 3 bases short, with 5 bases between. This CDR3 reads CASSHTEETQYF. For the CDR3, the DNA is TGTGCCAGCAGCCATACAGAAGAGACCCAGTACTTC.

The chain carries TRBV7-8 and TRBJ2-1, with 9 positions matching TRBD1. Trimming at V came to 1 base and at J to 7 bases, leaving 11 bases not matched to a gene. Germline V CDR1 and CDR2: SGHVS, FQNEAQ. There are 17 residues in the CDR3. The CDR3: CASSLGFPGTGSNEQFF. Written as DNA, the CDR3 is TGTGCCAGCAGCTTAGGCTTCCCCGGGACAGGGTCGAATGAGCAGTTCTTC. The full variable domain, with the rest looked up from reference TRBV7-8 and TRBJ2-1, is GAGVSQSPRYKVAKRGQDVALRCDPISGHVSLFWYQQALGQGPEFLTYFQNEAQLDKSGLPSDRFFAERPEGSVSTLKIQRTQQEDSAVYLCASSLGFPGTGSNEQFFGPGTRLTVL.

A word on this clonotype: An end of the junction does not agree with germline; a read error may underlie this. The CDR3 bases are TGTGCTAGCAGCCCGGGACCGGCTAACAACGGGGAGCTGTTTTTT. Encoded protein: CASSPGPANNGELFF. This chain links TRBV7-7 with TRBJ2-2; D possibly uses TRBD1 or TRBD2 (5 bases each). This CDR3 has 15 residues. The germline gives CDR1 SSHAT, CDR2 FNYEAQ (reference sequence).

Only a few counts were recorded for this clonotype. The J gene is TRBJ1-6, the V gene TRBV18, with D perhaps TRBD1 (6 bases). CDR1 and CDR2 from the germline V gene are KGHSH and LQKENI. The CDR3 consists of 17 residues. V gave up 0 bases and J gave up 11 bases, with 20 bases separating them. CDR3 amino acids: CASSPPVPDRTYPPLHF. CDR3 coding DNA: TGTGCCAGCTCACCACCGGTCCCCGACAGGACATACCCACCCCTCCACTTT.

This chain connects TRBV24-1 to TRBJ2-1, with 15 bases lining up with TRBD2. The CDR3 has 17 amino acids. V shed 4 bases, J shed 2 bases, and the junction held 2 bases outside the gene matches. Germline V CDR1 and CDR2: KGHDR, SFDVKD. This CDR3 reads CATSEGLAGGPYNEQFF. For the CDR3, the DNA is TGTGCCACCAGTGAGGGACTAGCGGGAGGTCCCTACAATGAGCAGTTCTTC.

A note on this clonotype: The germline gene is not matched at one end of the junction; a read error may be the cause. J is TRBJ2-5 and V is TRBV3-1; TRBD2 is a possible D gene (6 bases). The CDR3 is 13 residues long. The germline CDR1 and CDR2 sequences are LGHDT and YNNKEL (reference sequence). The CDR3 DNA reads as TGTGCCAGCAGCCTGGGACTTGAAGAGACCCAGCACTTC. Residues: CASSLGLEETQHF.